The following is a TCR beta chain sequence with its context. What antigen it recognizes has not been identified. Base qualities are not recorded, but no much larger clone differs from it by a single base. The treatment or condition label, read with the paper, signifies: in vitro stimulation with specific CMV peptide epitopes to enrich CMV-specific T cells. This sample is part of a study of T cell repertoires in cytomegalovirus infection (dated by TCRdb to the late 2010s). In the study overall: Recently identified HLA-C-restricted CMV epitopes, whose presentation resists viral immunomodulation, were targeted by peptide stimulations together with well-studied HLA-B-restricted epitopes. Donor HLA type was relevant to the analysis, because carriage of CMV infection together with the matching HLA type was indicated by public TCR beta signatures.

A distance of 15 bases separates the germline ends of V and J, which lose 8 bases and 3 bases respectively. The CDR3 contains 14 residues, cysteine and phenylalanine counted. Only the CDR3 part of the read is kept: 42 bases, read in frame from the first base. The germline V gene encodes CDR1 MNHNS and CDR2 SASEGT. Broad study findings and their caveats: In the ex vivo response, HLA-C-restricted CMV-specific TCR beta clonotypes were dominant, and in two of eight donors the single most frequent clonotype came from this HLA-C-restricted group. Carriers of CMV infection plus the relevant HLA type were discriminated by the cumulative frequency of public TCR beta family members in the study cohort and in an independent roughly 340-donor cohort.

Instrument used: Illumina HiSeq 1500. TCRdb cleaned the public reads at Q25 with fastp, built clones with MiXCR and kept in-frame beta chains. Every distinct CDR3 protein forms one entry, paired with its most common genes and DNA. The sample table shows a few hundred thousand distinct CDR3 sequences, and roughly 34% are seen once. The ten largest clones add up to about 14% of the sample. This receptor chain uses TRBV6-1 and TRBJ2-3; perhaps TRBD2 is the D gene, with 5 bases matching. The receptor was isolated from a human donor in good health (CMV status not recorded). Some clones in this sample may be carry-over from other donors' samples. Specimen: cultured PBMCs, collected from culture after CMV antigen stimulation. The DNA sequence reads TGTGCCAGCCGATTATCAAGCGGTACAGATACGCAGTATTTT. This is translated as CASRLSSGTDTQYF.